The 29 T cell receptor beta chains listed next were all sequenced from one sample in a study of control samples from healthy donors and cancer patients. Generated by immunoSEQ multiplex PCR, the TCRdb table keeps only in-frame clones and is missing some. The data hold more than 50,000 clones, with less than 95% observed a single time. The sample taken for sequencing was PBMCs. The receptors were gathered from a woman between 45 and 65 years old with colorectal cancer.

In DNA, the CDR3 is TGCGCCAGCAGCTTGGCGGTCACCACTGAAGCTTTCTTT. It yields the protein CASSLAVTTEAFF. The chain recombines TRBV5-1 with TRBJ1-1; D unresolved. CDR1 SGHRS and CDR2 YFSETQ come from the germline V gene. Trimming took 0 bases from V and 4 from J, leaving 7 bases between them. The CDR3 extends over 13 amino acids.

This chain joins TRBV11-2 and TRBJ2-5, with unresolved D. Germline V lookup: CDR1 SGHAT, CDR2 FQNNGV. The CDR3 covers 12 residues. V was clipped by 1 base and J by 5 bases, with 5 bases between them. CDR3 DNA sequence: TGTGCCAGCAGCTTAGGGTCGGAGACCCAGTACTTC. Translating gives CASSLGSETQYF.

This sequence joins TRBV28 and TRBJ2-7; 7 bases match TRBD2. In germline, CDR1 is MDHEN, CDR2 SYDVKM. The CDR3 has 14 residues. Trimming cost V 2 bases and J 6 bases; bases outside gene matches: 7. This chain's CDR3 is CASSLSTAGSEQYF. The DNA for the CDR3 is TGTGCCAGCAGTTTAAGCACAGCGGGATCCGAGCAGTACTTC. The full variable domain, completed using reference TRBV28 and TRBJ2-7, is DVKVTQSSRYLVKRTGEKVFLECVQDMDHENMFWYRQDPGLGLRLIYFSYDVKMKEKGDIPEGYSVSREKKERFSLILESASTNQTSMYLCASSLSTAGSEQYFGPGTRLTVT.

The V gene is TRBV7-8, the J gene TRBJ1-5; 9 bases are shared with TRBD1. J gave up 7 bases and V 6 bases, and 7 bases lay outside the gene matches. Germline values: CDR1 SGHVS, CDR2 FQNEAQ. The CDR3 consists of 14 residues. CDR3 sequence reads: CASSSGTGTQPQHF. The CDR3, as DNA: TGTGCCAGCAGTTCCGGGACAGGGACACAGCCCCAGCATTTT.

The rearrangement links TRBV7-8 to TRBJ2-1, with D perhaps TRBD1 (5 bases). Trimming took off 2 bases at V and 8 bases at J, with 13 bases between the two ends. Germline V gene data show CDR1 as SGHVS and CDR2 as FQNEAQ. The CDR3 has 14 residues. The CDR3 reads CASSLLGRDDEQFF. The DNA for the CDR3 is TGTGCCAGCAGCTTATTGGGGCGAGATGATGAGCAGTTCTTC. Full variable domain (outside the CDR3, taken from reference TRBV7-8 and TRBJ2-1): GAGVSQSPRYKVAKRGQDVALRCDPISGHVSLFWYQQALGQGPEFLTYFQNEAQLDKSGLPSDRFFAERPEGSVSTLKIQRTQQEDSAVYLCASSLLGRDDEQFFGPGTRLTVL.

The chain combines TRBV2 with TRBJ1-4; the D is unclear. Germline CDR1 and CDR2: SNHLY and FYNNEI. This CDR3 has 14 residues. V was cut by 5 bases and J by 3 bases, with 10 bases left in between. The CDR3 here is CASSPDQPNEKLFF. As DNA, the CDR3 is TGTGCCAGCAGTCCGGACCAACCTAATGAAAAACTGTTTTTT.

J is TRBJ2-1 and V is TRBV7-9; 7 bases are a match to TRBD2. Germline CDR1 reads SEHNR; CDR2 reads FQNEAQ (reference sequence). The CDR3 runs to 15 residues. The V gene end was trimmed by 4 bases and the J gene end by 0 bases; junction bases not matched to a gene: 3. The CDR3 sequence is CASSSKRDSYNEQFF. CDR3 bases: TGTGCCAGCAGCTCGAAGCGGGACTCCTACAATGAGCAGTTCTTC.

This clone was seen once. This chain links TRBV6-5 with TRBJ2-1, with 8 bases that match TRBD2. V dropped 7 bases and J dropped 9; count of bases not matched to a gene: 11. Germline V gene sequence: CDR1 MNHEY, CDR2 SVGAGI. The CDR3 sequence is 14 residues long. The CDR3 is CASIPDGRVGEQFF. The CDR3 region has the DNA TGTGCCAGCATCCCTGACGGGAGGGTTGGTGAGCAGTTCTTC.

The chain combines TRBV2 with TRBJ1-2, with no clear D. V was pared by 6 bases and J by 2 bases, with 1 base between. The CDR3 is made up of 10 amino acids. The germline CDR1 and CDR2 sequences are SNHLY and FYNNEI. CDR3 nucleotide sequence: TGTGCCAGCAGCAACTATGGCTACACCTTC. It codes for CASSNYGYTF.

The chain is built from TRBV11-2 and TRBJ1-1; D unclear. V lost 3 bases, J lost 8 bases, and 10 bases lay in between. The germline V gene encodes CDR1 SGHAT and CDR2 FQNNGV. The CDR3 is 12 residues long. This chain's CDR3 is CASSFPGREAFF. DNA of the CDR3: TGTGCCAGCAGCTTCCCCGGTAGGGAAGCTTTCTTT.

The V and J genes are TRBV28 and TRBJ2-7, with 10 nucleotides matching TRBD2. The CDR3 spans 18 residues. V trimming: 7 bases; J trimming: 0 bases; junction bases outside the gene matches: 15. Germline CDR1 and CDR2: MDHEN and SYDVKM. CDR3 DNA: TGTGCCAGCAATCCCGGGACTAGCGCCCTAAGGGTCTCCTACGAGCAGTACTTC. Its protein is CASNPGTSALRVSYEQYF.

The chain combines TRBV6-5 with TRBJ1-1; 9 bases are shared with TRBD1. Trimming removed 2 bases from V and 9 bases from J; junction bases left unmatched: 4. The CDR3 loop spans 13 amino acids. Germline values: CDR1 MNHEY, CDR2 SVGAGI. The DNA of the CDR3 is TGTGCCAGCAGTTACCTGGGACAGGGCCAAGCTTTCTTT. It translates to CASSYLGQGQAFF.

The rearrangement joins TRBV12-3 or TRBV12-4 to TRBJ1-6; possibly TRBD1 for D (5 bases). The ends were cut back, 8 bases at V and 7 bases at J, with 9 bases in the middle. This CDR3 is 12 amino acids long. The CDR3 sequence: CASGTGNSPLHF. The CDR3 DNA follows: TGTGCCAGCGGGACGGGAAATTCACCCCTCCACTTT.

This chain joins TRBV6-5 and TRBJ1-2; no clear D gene. V lost 6 bases and J 5 bases, leaving 13 bases between the germline ends. This CDR3 is built from 13 residues. Germline assignment: CDR1 MNHEY and CDR2 SVGAGI. The CDR3 is CASSGGRAYGYTF. CDR3 DNA: TGTGCCAGCAGCGGAGGGAGAGCTTATGGCTACACCTTC.

This clone was counted a single time. The chain has TRBV21-1 and TRBJ1-3; the table calls TRBD1, which could not be checked here. TRBV21-1 is described as a pseudogene. CDR3 length equals 15 residues. The CDR3 DNA follows: TGTGCCAGCAGCCCCCGGAGGGACAGCGGAAACACCATATATTTT. Translation gives CASSPRRDSGNTIYF.

The J gene is TRBJ2-7, the V gene TRBV19, with D perhaps matching TRBD2 (5 bases). Trimming cost V 8 bases and J 3 bases, with 14 bases left between them. CDR3 length equals 13 residues. Germline V gene lookup returns CDR1 LNHDA and CDR2 SQIVND (reference sequence). This CDR3 reads CASAARANYEQYF. As DNA, the CDR3 is TGTGCCAGTGCGGCGCGGGCTAACTACGAGCAGTACTTC.

The rearrangement uses TRBV29-1 and TRBJ2-5, with 9 nucleotides matching TRBD2. The CDR3 length is 13 residues. J gave up 8 bases and V 8 bases, and 12 bases lay outside the gene matches. Germline CDR1 SQVTM, CDR2 ANQGSEA. CDR3 bases: TGCAGCACCCGGGGTAGCGGGAGCACAACCCAGTACTTC. Translation: CSTRGSGSTTQYF.

This chain uses TRBV5-5 with TRBJ1-2; 7 positions match TRBD1. The germline CDR1 and CDR2 sequences are SGHKS and YYEKEE (reference sequence). CDR3 length equals 13 residues. V lost 4 bases and J lost 6; bases outside the gene matches: 6. The CDR3: CASSVQGINGYTF. The CDR3 coding sequence is TGTGCCAGCAGCGTACAGGGGATTAATGGCTACACCTTC.

The chain combines TRBV10-3 with TRBJ1-5, with TRBD1 matching over 9 bases. The V and J ends lost 3 bases and 7 bases, in that order; junction bases with no gene match: 1. Per germline, CDR1 ENHRY and CDR2 SYGVKD. CDR3 length: 13 residues. Here the CDR3 reads CAISDDRGQPQHF. The CDR3 DNA sequence: TGTGCCATCAGTGATGACAGGGGGCAGCCCCAGCATTTT.

V and J are TRBV5-1 and TRBJ2-7; D gene ambiguous. Germline CDR1 is SGHRS and CDR2 is YFSETQ. CDR3 length: 14 residues. The ends were cut back, 0 bases at V and 7 bases at J, with 14 bases in the middle. This chain's CDR3 is CASSLGDTVGEQYF. Here the CDR3 DNA reads TGCGCCAGCAGCTTGGGCGACACCGTAGGGGAGCAGTACTTC.

This clone was detected a few times. This chain uses TRBV7-8 with TRBJ1-6, with D unclear. CDR3 size: 14 residues. Germline CDR1 is SGHVS and CDR2 is FQNEAQ. The V end was cut by 1 base, the J end by 13 bases, with 14 bases between. CDR3 DNA sequence: TGTGCCAGCAGCTTAGGGACTGCCGAGGGCCCCCTCCACTTT. It codes for CASSLGTAEGPLHF.

The rearrangement links TRBV5-1 to TRBJ2-5; TRBD2 matches at 8 bases. The CDR3 spans 15 residues. CDR1 and CDR2 from the germline V gene are SGHRS and YFSETQ. V lost 4 bases, J lost 5 bases, and 10 bases stayed unmatched. CDR3 sequence reads: CASSENSGVRETQYF. In nucleotides, the CDR3 is TGCGCCAGCAGCGAGAATAGCGGGGTTAGGGAGACCCAGTACTTC.

CDR3 DNA: TGTGCCAGCAGCGCAGACGGACACAATCAGCCCCAGCATTTT. Translating gives CASSADGHNQPQHF. This rearrangement joins TRBV5-4 to TRBJ1-5, with a possible D match to TRBD1 (5 bases). The CDR3 is 14 amino acids. Germline CDR1 is SGHNT and CDR2 is YYREEE (reference sequence). Trimming took 4 bases from V and 3 from J, leaving 11 bases between them.

The chain uses TRBV28 and TRBJ1-1, with D possibly matching TRBD1 (5 bases). Per the germline V gene, CDR1 is MDHEN and CDR2 is SYDVKM. V lost 10 bases to trimming and J lost 0 bases, with 18 bases between them. This CDR3 is built from 15 residues. CDR3 DNA: TGTGCCACCATTCAGGTAGGGGCAATGAACACTGAAGCTTTCTTT. Translating it yields CATIQVGAMNTEAFF.

This chain connects TRBV6-1 to TRBJ1-2, with unresolved D. V lost 2 bases and J 3 bases, leaving 10 bases between the germline ends. The V gene's germline CDR1 is MNHNS and CDR2 SASEGT. This CDR3 has 14 amino acids. CDR3 nucleotides: TGTGCCAGCAGTGAAAGGCCCGGGTACTATGGCTACACCTTC. Translating it yields CASSERPGYYGYTF.

J is TRBJ2-3 and V is TRBV2; D is perhaps TRBD1 or TRBD2 (7 bases each). Trimming shortened V by 4 bases and J by 3 bases, and 17 bases separated the two germline ends. This CDR3 has 16 residues. Looked up from germline, CDR1 is SNHLY and CDR2 is FYNNEI. The chain's CDR3 is CASSGGGGGRTDTQYF. In nucleotides, the CDR3 is TGTGCCAGCAGTGGGGGAGGGGGCGGTAGGACAGATACGCAGTATTTT.

J is TRBJ2-7 and V is TRBV28; a weak D match, TRBD1 (6 bases). V lost 4 bases and J 1 base, leaving 14 bases between the germline ends. CDR1 and CDR2 (germline): MDHEN, SYDVKM. The CDR3 is 15 residues long. CDR3 region: CASSYRARGSYEQYF. CDR3 DNA: TGTGCCAGCAGTTACAGGGCGAGGGGTTCCTACGAGCAGTACTTC.

The chain links TRBV7-6 to TRBJ2-5; D gene uncertain. Germline V gene lookup returns CDR1 SGHVS and CDR2 FNYEAQ. The CDR3 totals 12 residues. V lost 5 bases and J lost 5, with 9 bases in between. CDR3 sequence reads: CASSPGVETQYF. The CDR3 DNA is TGTGCCAGCAGCCCGGGCGTGGAGACCCAGTACTTC.

The CDR3 nucleotides read TGTGCCACCACGGGACTAGCGGACCCCACAGATACGCAGTATTTT. It translates to CATTGLADPTDTQYF. This chain uses TRBV10-3 with TRBJ2-3, with TRBD2 identical over 11 bases. This CDR3 contains 15 residues. V was pared by 10 bases and J by 2 bases, with 8 bases of the junction left unmatched. The germline CDR1 and CDR2 sequences are ENHRY and SYGVKD.